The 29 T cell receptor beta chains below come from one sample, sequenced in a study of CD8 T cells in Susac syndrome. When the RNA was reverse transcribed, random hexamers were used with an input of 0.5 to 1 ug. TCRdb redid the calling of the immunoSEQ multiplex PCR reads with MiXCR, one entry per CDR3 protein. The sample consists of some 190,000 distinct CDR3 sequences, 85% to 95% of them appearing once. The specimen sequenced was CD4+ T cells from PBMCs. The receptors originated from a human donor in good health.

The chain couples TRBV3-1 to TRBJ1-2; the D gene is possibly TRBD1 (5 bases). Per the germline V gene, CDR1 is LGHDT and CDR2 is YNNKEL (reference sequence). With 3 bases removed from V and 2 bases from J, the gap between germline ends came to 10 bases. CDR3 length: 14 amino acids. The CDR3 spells CASSQGRLNYGYTF. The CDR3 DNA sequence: TGTGCCAGCAGCCAGGGACGGCTAAACTATGGCTACACCTTC.

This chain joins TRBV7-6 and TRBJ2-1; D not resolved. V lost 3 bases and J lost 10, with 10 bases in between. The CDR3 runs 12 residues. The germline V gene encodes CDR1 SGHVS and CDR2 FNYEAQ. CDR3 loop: CASSLGSYEQFF. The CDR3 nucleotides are TGTGCCAGCAGCTTGGGATCATACGAGCAGTTCTTC.

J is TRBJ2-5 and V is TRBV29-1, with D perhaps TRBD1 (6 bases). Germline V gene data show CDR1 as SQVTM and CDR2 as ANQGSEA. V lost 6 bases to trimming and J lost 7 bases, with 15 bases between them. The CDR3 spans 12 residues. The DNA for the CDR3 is TGCAGCGTGGGGGACAACTGGGGGACCCAGTACTTC. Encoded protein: CSVGDNWGTQYF.

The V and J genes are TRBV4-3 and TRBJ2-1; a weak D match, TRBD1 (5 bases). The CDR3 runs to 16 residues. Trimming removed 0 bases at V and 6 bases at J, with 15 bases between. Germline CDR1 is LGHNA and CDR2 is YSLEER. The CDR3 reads CASSQDFRQGSNEQFF. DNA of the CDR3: TGCGCCAGCAGCCAAGATTTTAGGCAGGGATCCAATGAGCAGTTCTTC.

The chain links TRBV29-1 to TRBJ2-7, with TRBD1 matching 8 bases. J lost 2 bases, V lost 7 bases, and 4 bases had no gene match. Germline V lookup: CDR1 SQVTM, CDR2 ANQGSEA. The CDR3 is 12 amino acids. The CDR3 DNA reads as TGCAGCGCGTCGGACAGGGCCTACGAGCAGTACTTC. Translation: CSASDRAYEQYF.

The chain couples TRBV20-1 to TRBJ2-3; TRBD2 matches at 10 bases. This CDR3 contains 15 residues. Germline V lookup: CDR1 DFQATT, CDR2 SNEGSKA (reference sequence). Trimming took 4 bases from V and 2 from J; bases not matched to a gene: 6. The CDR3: CSATVSGGATDTQYF. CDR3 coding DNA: TGCAGTGCTACGGTCAGCGGGGGGGCCACAGATACGCAGTATTTT.

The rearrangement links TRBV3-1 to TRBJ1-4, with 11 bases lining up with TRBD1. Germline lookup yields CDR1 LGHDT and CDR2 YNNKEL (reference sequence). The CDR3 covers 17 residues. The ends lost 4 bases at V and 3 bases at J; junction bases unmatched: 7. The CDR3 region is CASSPRTGGRANEKLFF. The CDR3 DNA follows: TGTGCCAGCAGCCCCAGGACAGGGGGCCGGGCTAATGAAAAACTGTTTTTT.

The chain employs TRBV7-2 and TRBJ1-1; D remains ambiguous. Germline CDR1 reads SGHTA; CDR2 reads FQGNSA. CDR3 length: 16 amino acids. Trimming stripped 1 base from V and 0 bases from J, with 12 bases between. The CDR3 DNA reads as TGTGCCAGCAGCTTAGAAGTGTATATCATGAACACTGAAGCTTTCTTT. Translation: CASSLEVYIMNTEAFF. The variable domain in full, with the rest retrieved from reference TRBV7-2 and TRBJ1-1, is GAGVSQSPSNKVTEKGKDVELRCDPISGHTALYWYRQSLGQGLEFLIYFQGNSAPDKSGLPSDRFSAERTGGSVSTLTIQRTQQEDSAVYLCASSLEVYIMNTEAFFGQGTRLTVV.

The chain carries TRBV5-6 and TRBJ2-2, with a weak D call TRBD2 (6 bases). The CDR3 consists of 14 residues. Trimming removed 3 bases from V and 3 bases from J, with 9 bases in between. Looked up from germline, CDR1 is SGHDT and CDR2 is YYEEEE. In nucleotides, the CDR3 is TGTGCCAGCAGCTGGGACTTCTACACCGGGGAGCTGTTTTTT. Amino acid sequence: CASSWDFYTGELFF.

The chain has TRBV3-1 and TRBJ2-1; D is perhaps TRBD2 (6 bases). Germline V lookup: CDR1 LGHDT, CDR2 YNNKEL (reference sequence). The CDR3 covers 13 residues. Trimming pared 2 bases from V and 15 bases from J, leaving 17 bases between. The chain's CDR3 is CASSQTRTGDPFF. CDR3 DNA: TGTGCCAGCAGCCAAACCCGGACGGGGGACCCGTTCTTC.

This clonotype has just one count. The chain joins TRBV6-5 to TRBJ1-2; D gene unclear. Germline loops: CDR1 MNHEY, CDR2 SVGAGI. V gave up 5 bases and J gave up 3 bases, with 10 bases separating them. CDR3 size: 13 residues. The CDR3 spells CASSRTADYGYTF. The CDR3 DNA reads TGTGCCAGCAGTCGGACCGCGGACTATGGCTACACCTTC.

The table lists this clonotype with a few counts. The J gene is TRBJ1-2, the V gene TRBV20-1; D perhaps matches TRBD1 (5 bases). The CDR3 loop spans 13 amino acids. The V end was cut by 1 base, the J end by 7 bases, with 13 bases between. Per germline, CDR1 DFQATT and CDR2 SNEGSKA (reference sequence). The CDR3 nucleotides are TGCAGTGCTAGAGCAATTAGAGGGGCTGGCTACACCTTC. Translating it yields CSARAIRGAGYTF.

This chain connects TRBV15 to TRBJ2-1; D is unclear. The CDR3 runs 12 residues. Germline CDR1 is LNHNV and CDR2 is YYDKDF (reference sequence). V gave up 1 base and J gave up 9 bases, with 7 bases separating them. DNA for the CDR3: TGTGCCACCAGCAGAGCAAATAGTGAGCAGTTCTTC. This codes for CATSRANSEQFF.

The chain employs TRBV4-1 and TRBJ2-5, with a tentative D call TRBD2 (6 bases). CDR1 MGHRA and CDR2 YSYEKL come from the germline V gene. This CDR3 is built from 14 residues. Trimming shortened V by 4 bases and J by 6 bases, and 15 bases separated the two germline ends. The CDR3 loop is CASSLQEEGKTQYF. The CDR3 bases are TGCGCCAGCAGCCTCCAAGAGGAGGGAAAGACCCAGTACTTC.

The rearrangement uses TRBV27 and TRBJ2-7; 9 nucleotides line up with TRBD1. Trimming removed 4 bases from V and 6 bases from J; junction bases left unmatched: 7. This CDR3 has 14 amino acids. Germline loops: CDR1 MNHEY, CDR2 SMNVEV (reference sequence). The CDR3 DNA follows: TGTGCCAGCAGTTCTTACAGGGGGCAGGGCGAGCAGTACGTC. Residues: CASSSYRGQGEQYV.

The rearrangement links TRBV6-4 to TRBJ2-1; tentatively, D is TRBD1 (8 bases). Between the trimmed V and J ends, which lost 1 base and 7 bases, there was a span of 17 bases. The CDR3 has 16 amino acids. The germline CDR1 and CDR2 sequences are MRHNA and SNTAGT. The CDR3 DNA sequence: TGTGCCAGCAGTGACTGGGGGGGACAGGCCGAAAATGAGCAGTTCTTC. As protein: CASSDWGGQAENEQFF.

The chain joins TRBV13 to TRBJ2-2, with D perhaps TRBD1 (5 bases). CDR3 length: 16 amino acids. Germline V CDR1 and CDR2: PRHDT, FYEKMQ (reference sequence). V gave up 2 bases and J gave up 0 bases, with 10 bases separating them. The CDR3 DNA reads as TGTGCCAGCAGCTTACAGGGAATCGCGAACACCGGGGAGCTGTTTTTT. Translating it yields CASSLQGIANTGELFF.

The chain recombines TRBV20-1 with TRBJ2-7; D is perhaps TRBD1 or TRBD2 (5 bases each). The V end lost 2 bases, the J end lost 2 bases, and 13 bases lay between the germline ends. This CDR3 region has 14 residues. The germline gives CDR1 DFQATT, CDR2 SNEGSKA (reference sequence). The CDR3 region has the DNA TGCAGTGCTAGAAAAGCGGACATTGCCTACGAGCAGTACTTC. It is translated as CSARKADIAYEQYF.

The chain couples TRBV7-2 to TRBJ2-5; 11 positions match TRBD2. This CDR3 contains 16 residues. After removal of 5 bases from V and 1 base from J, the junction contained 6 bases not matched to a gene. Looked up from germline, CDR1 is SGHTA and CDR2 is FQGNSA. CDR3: CASSAAGTSGQETQYF. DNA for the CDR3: TGTGCCAGCAGCGCAGCGGGGACTAGCGGCCAAGAGACCCAGTACTTC.

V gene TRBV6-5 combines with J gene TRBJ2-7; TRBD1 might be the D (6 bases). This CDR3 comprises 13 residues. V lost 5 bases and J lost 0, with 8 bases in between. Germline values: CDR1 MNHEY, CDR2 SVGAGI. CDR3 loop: CASSRTASYEQYF. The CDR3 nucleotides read TGTGCCAGCAGTCGGACAGCCTCCTACGAGCAGTACTTC.

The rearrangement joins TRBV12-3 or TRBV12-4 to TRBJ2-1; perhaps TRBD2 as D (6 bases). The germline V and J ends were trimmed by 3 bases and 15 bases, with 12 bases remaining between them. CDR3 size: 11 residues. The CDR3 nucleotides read TGTGCCAGCAGTTTGCGGGGTCCTTTGTTCTTC. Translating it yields CASSLRGPLFF.

The CDR3 protein is CASSVSEQFF. CDR3 in DNA: TGTGCCAGCAGCGTAAGTGAGCAGTTCTTC. The genes are TRBV12-3 or TRBV12-4 and TRBJ2-1; D remains unclear. V was pared by 6 bases and J by 9 bases, with 6 bases between. CDR3 length: 10 residues.

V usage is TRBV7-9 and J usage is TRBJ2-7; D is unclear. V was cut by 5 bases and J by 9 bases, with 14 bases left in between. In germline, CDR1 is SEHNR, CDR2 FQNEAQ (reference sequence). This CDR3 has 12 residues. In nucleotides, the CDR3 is TGTGCCAGCAGCAGGGAAGGCGTCGGGCAGTACGTC. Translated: CASSREGVGQYV.

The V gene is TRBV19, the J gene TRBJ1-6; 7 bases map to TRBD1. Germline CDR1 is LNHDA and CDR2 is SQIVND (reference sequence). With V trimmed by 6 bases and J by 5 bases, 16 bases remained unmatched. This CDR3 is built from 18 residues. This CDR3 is CASSLREFDGQDNSPLHF. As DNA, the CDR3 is TGTGCCAGTAGCCTTCGTGAATTCGACGGACAGGATAATTCACCCCTCCACTTT.

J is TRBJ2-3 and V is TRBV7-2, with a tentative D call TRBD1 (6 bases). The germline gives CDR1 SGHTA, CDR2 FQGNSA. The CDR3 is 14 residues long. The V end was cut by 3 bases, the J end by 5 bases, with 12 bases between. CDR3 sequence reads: CASSFRTALDTQYF. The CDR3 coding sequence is TGTGCCAGCAGCTTTAGGACAGCCTTAGATACGCAGTATTTT.

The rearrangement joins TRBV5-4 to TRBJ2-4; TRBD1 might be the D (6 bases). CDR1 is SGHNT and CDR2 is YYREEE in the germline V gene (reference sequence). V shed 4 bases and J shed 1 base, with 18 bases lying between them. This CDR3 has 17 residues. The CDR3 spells CASSPPASGAAKNIQYF. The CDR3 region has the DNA TGTGCCAGCAGCCCCCCCGCCTCAGGGGCGGCCAAAAACATTCAGTACTTC. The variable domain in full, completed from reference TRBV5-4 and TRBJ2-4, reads ETGVTQSPTHLIKTRGQQVTLRCSSQSGHNTVSWYQQALGQGPQFIFQYYREEENGRGNFPPRFSGLQFPNYSSELNVNALELDDSALYLCASSPPASGAAKNIQYFGAGTRLSVL.

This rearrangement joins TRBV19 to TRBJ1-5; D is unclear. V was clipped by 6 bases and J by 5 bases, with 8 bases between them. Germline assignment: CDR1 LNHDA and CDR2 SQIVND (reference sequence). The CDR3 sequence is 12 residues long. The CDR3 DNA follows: TGTGCCAGTAGGCATATGGATCAGCCCCAGCATTTT. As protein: CASRHMDQPQHF.

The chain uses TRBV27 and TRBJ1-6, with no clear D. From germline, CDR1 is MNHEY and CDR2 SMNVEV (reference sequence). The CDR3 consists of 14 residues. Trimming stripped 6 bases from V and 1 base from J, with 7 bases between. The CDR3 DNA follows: TGTGCCAGCAGCCCCGGTTCCTATAATTCACCCCTCCACTTT. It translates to CASSPGSYNSPLHF.

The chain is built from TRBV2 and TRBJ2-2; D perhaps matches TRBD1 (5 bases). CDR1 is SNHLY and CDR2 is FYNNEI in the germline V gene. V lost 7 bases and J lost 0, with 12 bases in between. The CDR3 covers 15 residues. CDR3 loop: CASNLDRTNTGELFF. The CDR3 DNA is TGTGCCAGCAACCTAGACAGAACGAACACCGGGGAGCTGTTTTTT.